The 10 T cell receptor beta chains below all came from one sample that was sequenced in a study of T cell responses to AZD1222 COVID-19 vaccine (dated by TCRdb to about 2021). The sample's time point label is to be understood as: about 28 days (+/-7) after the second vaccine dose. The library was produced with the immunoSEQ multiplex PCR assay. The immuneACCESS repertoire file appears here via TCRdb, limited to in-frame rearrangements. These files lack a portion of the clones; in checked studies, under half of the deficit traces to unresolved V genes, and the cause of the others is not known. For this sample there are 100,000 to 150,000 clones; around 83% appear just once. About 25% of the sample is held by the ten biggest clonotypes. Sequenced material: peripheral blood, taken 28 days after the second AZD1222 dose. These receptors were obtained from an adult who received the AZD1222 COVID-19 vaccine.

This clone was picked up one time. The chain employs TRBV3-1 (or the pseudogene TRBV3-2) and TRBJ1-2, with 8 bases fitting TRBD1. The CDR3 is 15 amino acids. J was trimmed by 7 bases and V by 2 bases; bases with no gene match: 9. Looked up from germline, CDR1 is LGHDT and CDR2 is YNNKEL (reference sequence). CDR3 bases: TGTGCCAGCAGCCAATCCGACCAGGGGGCGGGTGGCTACACCTTC. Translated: CASSQSDQGAGGYTF.

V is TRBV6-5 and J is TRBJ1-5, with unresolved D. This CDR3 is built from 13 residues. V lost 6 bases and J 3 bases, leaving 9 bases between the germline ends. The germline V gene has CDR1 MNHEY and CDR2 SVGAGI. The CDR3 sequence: CASSPANNQPQHF. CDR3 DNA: TGTGCCAGCAGCCCAGCGAACAATCAGCCCCAGCATTTT.

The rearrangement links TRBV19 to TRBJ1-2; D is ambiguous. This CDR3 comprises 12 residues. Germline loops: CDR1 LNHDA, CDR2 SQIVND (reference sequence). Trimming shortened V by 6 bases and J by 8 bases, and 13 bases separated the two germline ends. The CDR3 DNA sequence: TGTGCCAGTAGCCAAAGGGAGGGAGGCTACACCTTC. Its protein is CASSQREGGYTF.

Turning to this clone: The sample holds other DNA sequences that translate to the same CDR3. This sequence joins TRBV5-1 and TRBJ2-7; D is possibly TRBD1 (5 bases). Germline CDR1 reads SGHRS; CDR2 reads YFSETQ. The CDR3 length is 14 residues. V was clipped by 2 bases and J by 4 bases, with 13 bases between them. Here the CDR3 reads CASSLLQGSYEQYF. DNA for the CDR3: TGCGCCAGCAGCTTACTCCAGGGTTCTTACGAGCAGTACTTC.

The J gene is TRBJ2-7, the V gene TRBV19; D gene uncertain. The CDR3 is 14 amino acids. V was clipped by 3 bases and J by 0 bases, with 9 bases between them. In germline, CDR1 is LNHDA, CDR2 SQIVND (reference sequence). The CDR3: CASSIGGYSYEQYF. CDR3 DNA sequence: TGTGCCAGTAGTATTGGCGGATACTCCTACGAGCAGTACTTC.

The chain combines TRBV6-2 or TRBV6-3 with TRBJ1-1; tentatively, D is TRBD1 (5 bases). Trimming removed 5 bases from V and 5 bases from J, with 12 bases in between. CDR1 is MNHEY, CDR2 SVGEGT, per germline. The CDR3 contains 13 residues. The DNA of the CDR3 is TGTGCCAGCAGTCGACAGCCCCCTACTGAAGCTTTCTTT. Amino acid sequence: CASSRQPPTEAFF.

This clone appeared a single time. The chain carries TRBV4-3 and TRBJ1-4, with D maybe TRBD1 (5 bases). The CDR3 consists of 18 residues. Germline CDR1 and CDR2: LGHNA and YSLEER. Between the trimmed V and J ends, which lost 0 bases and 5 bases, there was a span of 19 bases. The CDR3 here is CASSQDLPRGGLNEKLFF. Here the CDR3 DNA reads TGCGCCAGCAGCCAAGATCTACCCCGGGGGGGTCTGAATGAAAAACTGTTTTTT.

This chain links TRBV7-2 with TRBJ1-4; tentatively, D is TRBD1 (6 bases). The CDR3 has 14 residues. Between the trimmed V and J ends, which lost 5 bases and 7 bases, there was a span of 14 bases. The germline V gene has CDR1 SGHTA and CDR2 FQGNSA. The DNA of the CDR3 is TGTGCCAGCAGCCGGGGGGCTGATGGTGAAAAACTGTTTTTT. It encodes CASSRGADGEKLFF.

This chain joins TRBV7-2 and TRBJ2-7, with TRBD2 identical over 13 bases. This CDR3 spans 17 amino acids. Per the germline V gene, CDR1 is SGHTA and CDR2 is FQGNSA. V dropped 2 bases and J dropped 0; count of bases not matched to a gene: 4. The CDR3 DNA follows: TGTGCCAGCAGCTTAAGGACTAGCGGGGGTATCTCCTACGAGCAGTACTTC. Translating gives CASSLRTSGGISYEQYF.

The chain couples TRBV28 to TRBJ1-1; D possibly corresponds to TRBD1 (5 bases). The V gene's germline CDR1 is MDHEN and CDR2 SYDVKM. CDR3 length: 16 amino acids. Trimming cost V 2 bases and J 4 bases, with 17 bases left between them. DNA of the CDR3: TGTGCCAGCAGTTTACAGGGAGGGTGGGGAAGCACTGAAGCTTTCTTT. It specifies CASSLQGGWGSTEAFF.